This TCR beta chain was captured in a study of T cells in tuberculosis. Overall study: T cells were selected with CD1B tetramers loaded with glucose monomycolate. Overall study results and limits: A GMM-specific repertoire classifier reached roughly 90% accuracy, AUROC 0.90.

Sequencing used immunoSEQ multiplex PCR; TCRdb keeps in-frame clones, though not all of them. The repertoire holds about 49,000 clones, with about 95% as singletons. A remark on this clone: Its antigen remains unidentified.

Indicated time point: new active TB diagnosis, blood taken before or within 7 days of starting treatment. Active tuberculosis patients were new diagnoses, HIV-seronegative, South African, and aged 18 years or older. Germline-derived CDR1 and CDR2 are LNHDA and SQIVND (reference sequence). The germline V and J ends were trimmed by 0 bases and 0 bases, with 6 bases remaining between them. CDR3 size: 15 residues. The rearrangement joins TRBV19 to TRBJ1-5; no firm D call. Here the sequenced sample was PBMCs, taken at tuberculosis diagnosis. The source of this sequence is an adult with tuberculosis. This CDR3 reads CASSIDFYSNQPQHF. The CDR3 coding sequence is TGTGCCAGTAGTATAGATTTTTATAGCAATCAGCCCCAGCATTTT.